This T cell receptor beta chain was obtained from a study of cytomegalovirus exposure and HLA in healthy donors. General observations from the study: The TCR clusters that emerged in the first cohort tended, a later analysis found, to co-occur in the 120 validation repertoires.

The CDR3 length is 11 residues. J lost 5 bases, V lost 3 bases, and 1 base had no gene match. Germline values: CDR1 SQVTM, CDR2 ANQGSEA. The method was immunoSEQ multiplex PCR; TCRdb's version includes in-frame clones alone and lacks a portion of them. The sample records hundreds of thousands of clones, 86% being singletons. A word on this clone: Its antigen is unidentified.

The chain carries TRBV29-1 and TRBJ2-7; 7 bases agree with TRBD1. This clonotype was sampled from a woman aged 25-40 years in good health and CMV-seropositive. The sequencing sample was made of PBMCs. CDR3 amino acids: CSVDGQDEQYF. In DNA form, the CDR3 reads TGCAGCGTTGATGGACAGGACGAGCAGTACTTC.